What follows are 4 T cell receptor beta chains derived from one specimen sequenced in a study of shared clonotypes between healthy human individuals. The protocol was immunoSEQ multiplex PCR, while the TCRdb copy is restricted to in-frame clones and leaves out a portion. Seen here are approximately 100,000 clones, 65% to 75% observed once, and the top ten hold over 20%. Sequencing was performed on memory CD8+ T cells sorted from blood. The subset: CD45RO+ cells pooled with CCR7-negative TemRA cells. The origin of the receptors is a woman aged 25-40 years in good health.

This clone was seen only once. V is TRBV5-1 and J is TRBJ1-3; D remains unclear. This CDR3 is built from 15 residues. Between the trimmed V and J ends, which lost 4 bases and 0 bases, there was a span of 11 bases. The germline CDR1 and CDR2 sequences are SGHRS and YFSETQ. The CDR3, as DNA: TGCGCCAGCAGCCAGGAGCACTACTCTGGAAACACCATATATTTT. Translation: CASSQEHYSGNTIYF.

CDR3 region: CASSEIEREAEQFF. CDR3 nucleotides: TGTGCCAGCAGTGAGATCGAGCGGGAGGCAGAGCAGTTCTTC. The chain recombines TRBV2 with TRBJ2-1; TRBD2 aligns across 9 bases. The germline V gene encodes CDR1 SNHLY and CDR2 FYNNEI. Losses at the gene ends were 3 bases for V and 10 bases for J; bases not matched to a gene: 7. The CDR3 is made up of 14 amino acids.

The sample holds a few counts of this clone. The V gene is TRBV6-1, the J gene TRBJ1-4; no clear D gene. The V end lost 11 bases, the J end lost 1 base, and 17 bases lay between the germline ends. This CDR3 has 15 amino acids. Germline CDR1 and CDR2: MNHNS and SASEGT. CDR3 coding DNA: TGTGCCGCCAGCACTCTCCTTGGAACTAATGAAAAACTGTTTTTT. It is translated as CAASTLLGTNEKLFF.

The rearrangement uses TRBV7-6 and TRBJ2-1, with TRBD2 matching over 7 bases. The CDR3 loop spans 14 amino acids. Per the germline V gene, CDR1 is SGHVS and CDR2 is FNYEAQ. V was pared by 2 bases and J by 3 bases, with 1 base of the junction left unmatched. CDR3 sequence reads: CASSLSGVYNEQFF. The CDR3 bases are TGTGCCAGCAGCTTAAGCGGGGTCTACAATGAGCAGTTCTTC.